Below, 4 T cell receptor beta chains from the same sample are listed, as sequenced in a study of T-cell reconstitution after alpha-beta-depleted transplantation in children. Unique molecular identifiers were incorporated during preparation of the TCRbeta library. TCRdb re-called the PCR reads with MiXCR, one entry per CDR3 protein. The sample shows 400,000 to 550,000 distinct CDR3 sequences, 8% to 11% of them seen only once. The material was PBMCs, obtained before TCRalphabeta/CD19-depleted stem cell transplant. The receptor source for this set is a child younger than 10 with inherited bone marrow failure, due to receive a stem cell transplant.

Worth noting for this clonotype: Possible read error: a much larger clone is one base away. The chain has TRBV9 and TRBJ2-3, with TRBD2 matching 7 bases. The CDR3 runs to 12 residues. The germline CDR1 and CDR2 sequences are SGDLS and YYNGEE. V shed 4 bases, J shed 7 bases, and the junction held 3 bases outside the gene matches. Here the CDR3 reads CASSLAENTQYF. CDR3 coding DNA: TGTGCCAGCAGCCTAGCGGAAAATACGCAGTATTTT.

A few counts support this clonotype. This chain uses TRBV12-3 or TRBV12-4 with TRBJ1-1, with D maybe TRBD1 (6 bases). The CDR3 is 13 residues long. Trimming removed 7 bases at V and 3 bases at J, with 12 bases between. The CDR3 DNA is TGTGCCAGCAATAATCAGGGGTACACTGAAGCTTTCTTT. Translated, it gives CASNNQGYTEAFF.

This chain uses TRBV7-6 with TRBJ2-3; 8 bases align to TRBD2. The germline V gene has CDR1 SGHVS and CDR2 FNYEAQ. The CDR3 extends over 16 amino acids. V shed 5 bases, J shed 1 base, and the junction held 8 bases outside the gene matches. The CDR3 loop reads CASSKLVAGRTDTQYF. CDR3 bases: TGTGCCAGCAGCAAGCTGGTAGCGGGACGCACAGATACGCAGTATTTT.

This sequence joins TRBV15 and TRBJ2-5, with TRBD2 matching 9 bases. The CDR3 has 19 residues. Germline V gene sequence: CDR1 LNHNV, CDR2 YYDKDF (reference sequence). V shed 0 bases and J 5 bases; nucleotides not matched to a gene: 16. CDR3 protein: CATSREGMFLSGRGETQYF. The CDR3 bases are TGTGCCACCAGCAGAGAGGGGATGTTCCTTAGCGGGAGAGGGGAGACCCAGTACTTC.